Following are 20 T cell receptor beta chains from one sample sequenced in a study of blood T cell repertoires in COVID-19. The repertoire was sequenced with immunoSEQ multiplex PCR; TCRdb's copy has only in-frame clones and lacks some. The table records about 160,000 clones, roughly 83% of them present only once. The sequenced material came from peripheral blood. These receptors came from a woman at least 80 years old with active or convalescent COVID-19.

This chain uses TRBV18 with TRBJ1-1; TRBD1 agrees at 7 bases. Germline V gene lookup returns CDR1 KGHSH and CDR2 LQKENI. This CDR3 comprises 17 residues. V lost 5 bases and J lost 1; bases outside the gene matches: 13. The CDR3 sequence: CASSASRTGRGNTEAFF. CDR3 in DNA: TGTGCCAGCTCAGCCTCCCGGACAGGAAGGGGGAACACTGAAGCTTTCTTT. The entire variable domain, with the rest obtained from reference TRBV18 and TRBJ1-1, is as follows: NAGVMQNPRHLVRRRGQEARLRCSPMKGHSHVYWYRQLPEEGLKFMVYLQKENIIDESGMPKERFSAEFPKEGPSILRIQQVVRGDSAAYFCASSASRTGRGNTEAFFGQGTRLTVV.

The chain couples TRBV5-4 to TRBJ2-2; D might be TRBD2 (7 bases). In germline, CDR1 is SGHNT, CDR2 YYREEE (reference sequence). V shed 4 bases and J shed 1 base, with 14 bases lying between them. This CDR3 has 16 amino acids. Here the CDR3 reads CASSPLGGGNTGELFF. DNA of the CDR3: TGTGCCAGCAGCCCCCTAGGGGGGGGGAACACCGGGGAGCTGTTTTTT.

The V gene is TRBV10-2, the J gene TRBJ2-2; D is ambiguous. Deletions cut 0 bases from V and 5 bases from J, with 10 bases between. From germline, CDR1 is WSHSY and CDR2 SAAADI. The CDR3 consists of 15 residues. This chain's CDR3 is CASSESPDTTGELFF. For the CDR3, the DNA is TGCGCCAGCAGTGAGTCCCCAGATACGACCGGGGAGCTGTTTTTT.

This clone showed up just once. The chain links TRBV6-4 to TRBJ2-3; 7 nucleotides line up with TRBD1. This CDR3 comprises 15 residues. Germline V gene lookup returns CDR1 MRHNA and CDR2 SNTAGT. J gave up 6 bases and V 3 bases, and 9 bases lay outside the gene matches. The CDR3 reads CASSDMGQPSDTQYF. CDR3 nucleotides: TGTGCCAGCAGTGATATGGGACAGCCTTCGGATACGCAGTATTTT.

The V gene is TRBV19, the J gene TRBJ1-2; 7 positions match TRBD1. With V trimmed by 8 bases and J by 0 bases, 6 bases remained unmatched. Germline V gene sequence: CDR1 LNHDA, CDR2 SQIVND (reference sequence). This CDR3 contains 14 residues. The CDR3 bases are TGTGCCAGTTCCTTAGGGACAGCTAACTATGGCTACACCTTC. This codes for CASSLGTANYGYTF.

The chain carries TRBV11-2 and TRBJ2-7; tentative D call: TRBD1 (5 bases). From germline, CDR1 is SGHAT and CDR2 FQNNGV. V lost 1 base and J 3 bases, leaving 16 bases between the germline ends. The CDR3 extends over 16 amino acids. Here the CDR3 reads CASSLASGQPNYEQYF. CDR3 DNA sequence: TGTGCCAGCAGCTTAGCTTCCGGACAACCGAACTACGAGCAGTACTTC.

This chain joins TRBV9 and TRBJ1-6; maybe TRBD1 (6 bases). CDR3 length: 16 amino acids. V lost 4 bases, J lost 7 bases, and 18 bases lay in between. The V gene's germline CDR1 is SGDLS and CDR2 YYNGEE. CDR3 in amino acids: CASSPLSGQTNSPLHF. CDR3 DNA sequence: TGTGCCAGCAGCCCACTCAGTGGACAGACAAATTCACCCCTCCACTTT.

The chain links TRBV6-5 to TRBJ1-4, with D perhaps matching TRBD1 (5 bases). Germline values: CDR1 MNHEY, CDR2 SVGAGI. With 6 bases removed from V and 0 bases from J, the gap between germline ends came to 11 bases. The CDR3 length is 15 residues. This CDR3 reads CASRTTAATNEKLFF. The CDR3 coding sequence is TGTGCCAGCAGAACGACAGCCGCAACTAATGAAAAACTGTTTTTT.

This chain joins TRBV6-2 or TRBV6-3 and TRBJ2-5, with 7 bases fitting TRBD2. Germline assignment: CDR1 MNHEY and CDR2 SVGEGT. This CDR3 is 15 amino acids long. Trimming removed 5 bases from V and 2 bases from J; junction bases left unmatched: 8. CDR3 nucleotide sequence: TGTGCCAGCAGTAGAAGCGGGGCACAACAAGAGACCCAGTACTTC. It codes for CASSRSGAQQETQYF.

The chain carries TRBV29-1 and TRBJ1-4, with D hard to call. This CDR3 has 11 amino acids. The ends were cut back, 3 bases at V and 7 bases at J, with 6 bases in the middle. Per the germline V gene, CDR1 is SQVTM and CDR2 is ANQGSEA. CDR3 sequence (DNA): TGCAGCGTTGAGTGGGCTGAAAAACTGTTTTTT. Its protein is CSVEWAEKLFF.

The chain recombines TRBV11-3 with TRBJ1-3; D not certain. Trimming removed 1 base at V and 2 bases at J, with 9 bases between. Per germline, CDR1 SGHNT and CDR2 YENEEA. CDR3 size: 15 residues. Here the CDR3 reads CASSLGNSPGNTIYF. The CDR3 DNA reads TGTGCCAGCAGCTTAGGGAACAGTCCTGGAAACACCATATATTTT.

The V call is TRBV6-5, the J call TRBJ2-7; a possible D gene is TRBD2 (6 bases). The CDR3 is made up of 14 amino acids. V was shortened by 7 bases and J by 5 bases, with 18 bases between the two germline ends. Germline loops: CDR1 MNHEY, CDR2 SVGAGI. The CDR3 DNA is TGTGCCAGCACCAAAGGGCGGGGCCAAAACGAGCAGTACTTC. This gives the protein CASTKGRGQNEQYF.

This CDR3 is CAWSLMDRGGYTF. CDR3 DNA sequence: TGTGCCTGGAGTTTGATGGACAGAGGAGGCTACACCTTC. This chain connects TRBV30 to TRBJ1-2, with a weak D call TRBD1 (6 bases). Trimming pared 2 bases from V and 8 bases from J, leaving 15 bases between. This CDR3 has 13 residues. Looked up from germline, CDR1 is GTSNPN and CDR2 is SVGIG (reference sequence).

The chain recombines TRBV11-2 with TRBJ1-6, with 10 bases fitting TRBD1. Per germline, CDR1 SGHAT and CDR2 FQNNGV. This CDR3 has 14 amino acids. V shed 5 bases, J shed 9 bases, and the junction held 4 bases outside the gene matches. DNA of the CDR3: TGTGCCAGCAGCCCGACAGGGGGCGGTTCACCCCTCCACTTT. It translates to CASSPTGGGSPLHF.

This clone has a handful of counts. The chain is built from TRBV9 and TRBJ1-6; D is uncertain. Germline CDR1 SGDLS, CDR2 YYNGEE. This CDR3 has 15 residues. The germline V and J ends were trimmed by 2 bases and 3 bases, with 9 bases remaining between them. CDR3 bases: TGTGCCAGCAGCGTCACCGGGGACTATAATTCACCCCTCCACTTT. Protein: CASSVTGDYNSPLHF.

The CDR3: CASSLPPRVSNHFYGYTF. For the CDR3, the DNA is TGTGCCAGCAGTTTACCCCCTCGGGTGTCGAACCACTTCTATGGCTACACCTTC. The chain employs TRBV27 and TRBJ1-2; D call uncertain. Per the germline V gene, CDR1 is MNHEY and CDR2 is SMNVEV (reference sequence). V was cut by 2 bases and J by 4 bases, with 23 bases left in between. The CDR3 is 18 residues long.

The genes are TRBV6-2 or TRBV6-3 and TRBJ1-2; D uncertain. The V gene lost 6 bases and the J gene lost 6 bases, with 8 bases spanning the gap. The CDR3 is made up of 11 amino acids. Germline-derived CDR1 and CDR2 are MNHEY and SVGEGT. The CDR3 DNA reads TGTGCCAGCAGCCTAGGAGATGGCTACACCTTC. As protein: CASSLGDGYTF.

The genes are TRBV5-6 and TRBJ2-1; 7 bases are a match to TRBD2. Germline assignment: CDR1 SGHDT and CDR2 YYEEEE. The CDR3 runs to 15 residues. The trim removed 3 bases at V and 7 bases at J, leaving 10 bases unmatched. CDR3: CASSSRGTKPNEQFF. The CDR3 region has the DNA TGTGCCAGCAGCTCCCGAGGGACTAAGCCAAATGAGCAGTTCTTC. Full variable domain (outside the CDR3, taken from reference TRBV5-6 and TRBJ2-1): DAGVTQSPTHLIKTRGQQVTLRCSPKSGHDTVSWYQQALGQGPQFIFQYYEEEERQRGNFPDRFSGHQFPNYSSELNVNALLLGDSALYLCASSSRGTKPNEQFFGPGTRLTVL.

The chain joins TRBV4-3 to TRBJ2-3, with D unclear. This CDR3 spans 15 amino acids. V lost 0 bases and J lost 4, with 11 bases in between. Germline V gene data show CDR1 as LGHNA and CDR2 as YSLEER. CDR3 region: CASSQESEQADTQYF. The CDR3 coding sequence is TGCGCCAGCAGCCAAGAAAGCGAACAAGCAGATACGCAGTATTTT.

This chain joins TRBV9 and TRBJ2-7; D might be TRBD1 (6 bases). CDR3 size: 14 residues. Germline lookup yields CDR1 SGDLS and CDR2 YYNGEE. Trimming took off 4 bases at V and 3 bases at J, with 14 bases between the two ends. CDR3 residues: CASSLGQSRYEQYF. DNA of the CDR3: TGTGCCAGCAGCTTAGGACAGAGCCGCTACGAGCAGTACTTC.